This is a list of T cell receptor beta chains from one sample in a study of blood T cell repertoires in COVID-19. The assay was immunoSEQ multiplex PCR, and TCRdb's table has in-frame clones only and misses some. The sample has under 40,000 clones, around nine tenths seen once. The sample was peripheral blood. These TCRs come from a man aged 65-85 years with active COVID-19. Both conserved end residues are part of each CDR3. D genes are given only for firm matches. Clone size is not always given. Where it is, it says once, few, many or a class for expanded clones.

V gene	D gene	J gene	clone size	CDR3 protein	CDR3 DNA
TRBV6-2/TRBV6-3	TRBD2	TRBJ2-3	NA	CASSYSASGRFWTDTQYF	TGTGCCAGCAGTTACTCGGCTAGCGGGAGGTTTTGGACAGATACGCAGTATTTT
TRBV5-1	NA	TRBJ1-5	NA	CASSLDSGGNQPQHF	TGCGCCAGCAGCTTGGACAGCGGGGGCAATCAGCCCCAGCATTTT
TRBV6-2/TRBV6-3	NA	TRBJ1-2	NA	CASSAGQHYGYTF	TGTGCCAGCAGTGCAGGACAGCACTATGGCTACACCTTC
TRBV15	NA	TRBJ2-1	NA	CATSTTGLNEQFF	TGTGCCACCAGCACGACAGGCCTCAATGAGCAGTTCTTC
TRBV6-5	NA	TRBJ1-1	few	CASSSLVTEAFF	TGTGCCAGCAGTTCCCTAGTCACTGAAGCTTTCTTT
TRBV7-6	NA	TRBJ2-7	NA	CASSFGGPRTYEQYF	TGTGCCAGCAGCTTCGGAGGGCCGCGGACCTACGAGCAGTACTTC
TRBV9	NA	TRBJ2-7	NA	CASSVEGRDYEQYF	TGTGCCAGCAGCGTAGAAGGCAGGGACTACGAGCAGTACTTC
TRBV4-3	TRBD1	TRBJ1-2	NA	CASSQERTGPWGYTF	TGCGCCAGCAGCCAAGAGAGGACAGGGCCGTGGGGCTACACCTTC
TRBV6-2/TRBV6-3	TRBD2	TRBJ2-3	NA	CASSYPHSGRKPSSSTDTQYF	TGTGCCAGCAGTTACCCGCATAGCGGGAGGAAGCCCTCCTCTAGCACAGATACGCAGTATTTT
TRBV7-8	NA	TRBJ2-6	NA	CAIPRAGANVLTF	TGTGCCATCCCGCGCGCGGGGGCCAACGTCCTGACTTTC